Listed below are T cell receptor beta chains from one sample, sequenced in a study of PD-L1 blockade in urothelial cancer. Only in-frame clones appear in the TCRdb table, and some are missing; sequencing was by immunoSEQ multiplex PCR. Of roughly 100,000 clones listed, around 78% are singletons. The specimen was PBMCs, collected around atezolizumab (anti-PD-L1) treatment. The receptors were gathered from a man aged 65 to 85 with urothelial cancer. CDR3s include the opening cysteine and the closing phenylalanine or tryptophan. Fields, in order: V gene, CDR3 length, clone size, D gene, J gene, CDR3 protein, CDR3 DNA. D genes are given only for firm matches. The size of a clone is reported for some rows only, either as once, few or many, or as a class for expanded clones.

>TRBV18|14|once|TRBD2|TRBJ2-1
CASMGLAGDNEQFF
TGTGCCAGCATGGGACTAGCGGGAGATAATGAGCAGTTCTTC
>TRBV6-5|15|NA|TRBD2|TRBJ2-1
CASRSTSGDYNEQFF
TGTGCCAGCAGGTCGACTAGCGGGGACTACAATGAGCAGTTCTTC
>TRBV18|16|NA|TRBD2|TRBJ2-3
CASSSWETSGTDTQYF
TGTGCCAGCTCATCATGGGAGACTAGCGGCACAGATACGCAGTATTTT
>TRBV7-9|12|NA|NA|TRBJ2-1
CASSSNYNEQFF
TGTGCCAGCAGCTCCAATTACAATGAGCAGTTCTTC
>TRBV29-1|13|NA|TRBD2|TRBJ2-7
CSVEREGWNEQYF
TGCAGCGTTGAAAGGGAGGGCTGGAACGAGCAGTACTTC
>TRBV18|16|NA|NA|TRBJ1-1
CASSPPSTGVNTEAFF
TGTGCCAGCTCACCACCTTCGACAGGAGTGAACACTGAAGCTTTCTTT
>TRBV15|15|NA|NA|TRBJ1-5
CATSRAGRGNQPQHF
TGTGCCACCAGCAGAGCAGGAAGGGGGAATCAGCCCCAGCATTTT
>TRBV2|11|few|TRBD1|TRBJ1-1
CASRGTAEAFF
TGTGCCAGCAGAGGGACAGCTGAAGCTTTCTTT
>TRBV6-5|13|NA|NA|TRBJ2-7
CASSPPGRHEQYF
TGTGCCAGCAGTCCTCCGGGGAGGCACGAGCAGTACTTC
>TRBV6-5|14|few|NA|TRBJ1-5
CASSDGFPNQPQHF
TGTGCCAGCAGTGACGGGTTTCCCAATCAGCCCCAGCATTTT
>TRBV7-9|13|once|NA|TRBJ1-2
CASSLDSHYGYTF
TGTGCCAGCAGTTTGGACAGCCACTATGGCTACACCTTC
>TRBV19|15|NA|TRBD1|TRBJ2-1
CASSIGGQTYNEQFF
TGTGCCAGTAGTATTGGGGGACAGACGTACAATGAGCAGTTCTTC
>TRBV5-6|14|NA|NA|TRBJ1-2
CASSLAPDHYGYTF
TGTGCCAGCAGCTTGGCCCCAGATCACTATGGCTACACCTTC
>TRBV7-9|18|NA|TRBD1|TRBJ2-6
CASSPTGGDLSGANVLTF
TGTGCCAGCAGCCCGACAGGGGGCGATCTCTCTGGGGCCAACGTCCTGACTTTC
>TRBV5-6|15|NA|NA|TRBJ2-5
CASSFREIGQETQYF
TGTGCCAGCAGCTTCAGGGAAATAGGCCAAGAGACCCAGTACTTC
>TRBV20-1|11|NA|NA|TRBJ2-7
CSAREGGEQYF
TGCAGTGCTAGAGAAGGGGGCGAGCAGTACTTC
>TRBV5-6|15|NA|NA|TRBJ1-3
CASSLRRGSRNTIYF
TGTGCCAGCAGCTTGCGCAGGGGTAGTCGAAACACCATATATTTT
>TRBV5-5|17|once|TRBD1|TRBJ1-4
CASSLTTGEVSYEKLFF
TGTGCCAGCAGCTTGACGACAGGGGAGGTCAGTTATGAAAAACTGTTTTTT
>TRBV4-3|20|NA|TRBD2|TRBJ2-1
CASSQGVWTSGRSSYNEQFF
TGCGCCAGCAGCCAAGGAGTCTGGACTAGCGGGAGATCGTCCTACAATGAGCAGTTCTTC
>TRBV5-1|14|NA|TRBD1|TRBJ2-7
CASSLIQGAEEQYF
TGCGCCAGCAGCTTGATACAGGGGGCTGAGGAGCAGTACTTC
>TRBV19|14|NA|TRBD2|TRBJ2-7
CASIGTSGPYEQYF
TGTGCCAGTATAGGGACTAGCGGACCCTACGAGCAGTACTTC
>TRBV7-9|14|NA|NA|TRBJ2-2
CASRQTGITGELFF
TGTGCCAGCAGGCAAACAGGGATCACCGGGGAGCTGTTTTTT
>TRBV2|14|NA|NA|TRBJ1-1
CASSEGKVYTEAFF
TGTGCCAGCAGTGAGGGCAAAGTCTACACTGAAGCTTTCTTT
>TRBV19|15|NA|NA|TRBJ1-4
CASSPGILLNEKLFF
TGTGCCAGTAGTCCAGGGATTTTACTTAATGAAAAACTGTTTTTT
>TRBV4-3|13|NA|NA|TRBJ1-1
CASSQDRSSEAFF
TGCGCCAGCAGCCAAGATCGGTCGTCTGAAGCTTTCTTT
>TRBV6-1|15|NA|NA|TRBJ2-2
CASSRDNLNTGELFF
TGTGCCAGCAGTCGGGACAACTTGAACACCGGGGAGCTGTTTTTT
>TRBV14|13|NA|NA|TRBJ2-4
CASSLDSGGVQYF
TGTGCCAGCAGCCTCGACAGCGGAGGGGTTCAGTACTTC
>TRBV19|16|once|TRBD1|TRBJ2-7
CASSLQIGTASYEQYF
TGTGCCAGTAGTTTACAAATCGGGACAGCCTCATACGAGCAGTACTTC
>TRBV29-1|11|NA|TRBD1|TRBJ1-2
CSVQGVGGYTF
TGCAGCGTCCAGGGGGTAGGGGGCTACACCTTC
>TRBV29-1|13|NA|NA|TRBJ2-6
CSVDSSGANVLTF
TGCAGCGTTGACAGCTCTGGGGCCAACGTCCTGACTTTC
>TRBV15|15|once|TRBD2|TRBJ2-1
CATRDPVAGPHEQFF
TGTGCCACCAGAGACCCGGTAGCGGGACCCCATGAGCAGTTCTTC
>TRBV5-1|16|NA|NA|TRBJ2-3
CASSGASSRDTDTQYF
TGCGCCAGCAGCGGGGCTTCGAGCAGGGACACAGATACGCAGTATTTT
>TRBV19|13|NA|TRBD1|TRBJ2-5
CASSLTGEETQYF
TGTGCCAGTAGCTTAACAGGGGAAGAGACCCAGTACTTC
>TRBV7-9|17|NA|NA|TRBJ2-2
CASSLYFVTRNTGELFF
TGTGCCAGCAGCTTATATTTTGTGACTAGAAACACCGGGGAGCTGTTTTTT
>TRBV5-5|14|NA|TRBD1|TRBJ2-7
CASSLTGEAYEQYF
TGTGCCAGCAGCCTGACAGGGGAGGCCTACGAGCAGTACTTC
>TRBV5-6|18|NA|TRBD1|TRBJ1-1
CASSSKGQGSFRHTEAFF
TGTGCCAGCAGCTCCAAAGGACAGGGATCATTCAGGCACACTGAAGCTTTCTTT
>TRBV7-3|15|once|NA|TRBJ2-1
CASSSQGLGLNEQFF
TGTGCCAGCAGCTCACAGGGGCTTGGACTAAATGAGCAGTTCTTC
>TRBV5-6|17|NA|TRBD2|TRBJ2-2
CASSPSTSGTATGELFF
TGTGCCAGCAGCCCTTCGACTAGCGGGACAGCCACCGGGGAGCTGTTTTTT
>TRBV27|15|NA|TRBD1|TRBJ2-7
CASSTPDRGYGEQYF
TGTGCCAGCAGTACCCCGGACAGGGGATACGGCGAGCAGTACTTC
>TRBV5-1|13|NA|NA|TRBJ2-7
CASSFGLAYEQYF
TGCGCCAGCAGCTTCGGACTGGCATACGAGCAGTACTTC
>TRBV7-2|16|NA|TRBD1|TRBJ2-7
CASSLPFGTDSYEQYF
TGTGCCAGCAGCTTACCTTTTGGGACAGACTCCTACGAGCAGTACTTC
>TRBV5-3|15|NA|TRBD1|TRBJ1-5
CARSRRQGCNQPQHF
TGTGCCAGAAGCCGACGACAGGGGTGCAATCAGCCCCAGCATTTT
>TRBV30|12|NA|NA|TRBJ2-3
CAWSVLTDTQYF
TGTGCCTGGAGTGTCTTAACAGATACGCAGTATTTT
>TRBV6-1|14|NA|NA|TRBJ2-7
CASSELQVLSEQYF
TGTGCCAGCAGTGAATTACAGGTCCTGTCCGAGCAGTACTTC
>TRBV9|16|NA|TRBD1|TRBJ2-5
CASSVPGTGGRETQYF
TGTGCCAGCAGCGTCCCCGGGACAGGGGGCCGGGAGACCCAGTACTTC
>TRBV5-6|14|few|NA|TRBJ1-5
CASSLNQGGQPQHF
TGTGCCAGCAGCTTGAACCAGGGCGGTCAGCCCCAGCATTTT
>TRBV19|15|NA|NA|TRBJ1-2
CATNSDLTDNYGYTF
TGTGCCACCAACTCCGACCTGACTGACAACTATGGCTACACCTTC
>TRBV6-1|13|NA|TRBD1|TRBJ1-6
CAGRTGGNSPLHF
TGTGCCGGTAGGACAGGGGGCAATTCACCCCTCCACTTT
>TRBV16|14|once|NA|TRBJ1-1
CASSPIGRTTEAFF
TGTGCCAGCAGTCCAATTGGCAGAACCACTGAAGCTTTCTTT
>TRBV29-1|13|NA|TRBD1|TRBJ1-6
CSVGTGGNSPLHF
TGCAGCGTTGGGACAGGGGGAAATTCACCCCTCCACTTT
>TRBV4-1|17|NA|TRBD2|TRBJ2-5
CASSQDLNGGARETQYF
TGCGCCAGCAGCCAAGATCTTAACGGGGGGGCCAGGGAGACCCAGTACTTC
>TRBV7-2|15|NA|TRBD2|TRBJ2-1
CASTSRREAGNEQFF
TGTGCCAGCACCTCGCGACGGGAGGCGGGGAATGAGCAGTTCTTC
>TRBV6-5|16|NA|TRBD2|TRBJ2-3
CASSYSLAGAGDTQYF
TGTGCCAGCAGTTACTCCCTAGCGGGAGCGGGAGATACGCAGTATTTT
>TRBV5-6|14|NA|TRBD1|TRBJ2-5
CASSTGQPQETQYF
TGTGCCAGCAGCACGGGACAGCCACAAGAGACCCAGTACTTC
>TRBV6-5|14|NA|TRBD1|TRBJ1-2
CASSNLGQGTSYTF
TGTGCCAGCAGTAACCTGGGACAGGGCACCAGCTACACCTTC